Given below is one T cell receptor beta chain in context. The data derive from a study of blood T cell repertoires in COVID-19. At the level of the study: Acute-phase and convalescent COVID-19 samples originated in the United States, Italy and Spain. T cells, B-cell-depleted T cells, or PBMCs supplied cDNA or gDNA.

Germline V lookup: CDR1 DFQATT, CDR2 SNEGSKA (reference sequence). The CDR3 has 14 amino acids. V was pared by 3 bases and J by 3 bases, with 8 bases of the junction left unmatched. In the original analysis: By means of reference gene primer amplification, nucleated cell counts were estimated. Generated by immunoSEQ multiplex PCR, the TCRdb table keeps only in-frame clones and is missing some. V and J calls and clone size come straight from that table; D and trimming were deduced from the DNA. The sample consists of 120,000 or so clones, about 85% of them appearing once. The sequence came from an elderly woman with acute or convalescent COVID-19. The specimen was peripheral blood. The rearrangement uses TRBV20-1 and TRBJ2-7; 7 bases align to TRBD2. The CDR3 region is CSASRGLDSYEQYF. CDR3 sequence (DNA): TGCAGTGCTAGTCGTGGACTAGACAGCTACGAGCAGTACTTC.